These 10 T cell receptor beta chains share one sample of origin, sequenced in a study of T cells in Graves' hyperthyroidism and ophthalmopathy. The TCR beta CDR3 regions underwent amplification using RNA transcripts as the source. HTBI primers were used for first-round RT-PCR of the TCR CDR3. MiXCR, applied by TCRdb to the multiplex PCR reads, yields one record per CDR3 protein. Of 250,000 to 300,000 distinct CDR3 sequences listed, more than 10% are singletons. Sequencing was done on a sample of blood. These receptors all come from a woman aged 25 to 45 with Graves' hyperthyroidism that later progressed to Graves' ophthalmopathy.

This clonotype was counted ten times or more. CDR3 sequence: CASSDDPPSFPYNEQFF. As DNA, the CDR3 is TGTGCCAGCAGCGACGACCCTCCTAGTTTCCCCTACAATGAGCAGTTCTTC. The chain is built from TRBV5-5 and TRBJ2-1; D call uncertain. Between the trimmed V and J ends, which lost 4 bases and 2 bases, there was a span of 19 bases. The CDR3 extends over 17 amino acids. CDR1 is SGHKS, CDR2 YYEKEE, per germline (reference sequence).

There are many counts of this clonotype. This chain links TRBV27 with TRBJ2-1; TRBD2 aligns across 13 bases. The CDR3 runs to 15 residues. Germline V lookup: CDR1 MNHEY, CDR2 SMNVEV (reference sequence). Trimming at V came to 10 bases and at J to 7 bases, leaving 10 bases not matched to a gene. The CDR3 DNA reads TGTGCCACTGGACTAGCGGGAGCTACCGGGAATGAGCAGTTCTTC. Protein product: CATGLAGATGNEQFF.

In this sample, this clonotype turned up many times. The chain carries TRBV18 and TRBJ2-5; D is ambiguous. CDR1 is KGHSH, CDR2 LQKENI, per germline. The CDR3 has 16 amino acids. V lost 5 bases to trimming and J lost 7 bases, with 23 bases between them. The CDR3 sequence is CASSAASREARGTQYF. DNA of the CDR3: TGTGCCAGCTCAGCAGCATCTCGAGAAGCTAGAGGGACCCAGTACTTC.

The V gene is TRBV19, the J gene TRBJ1-1, with D tentatively TRBD1 (5 bases). Germline CDR1 reads LNHDA; CDR2 reads SQIVND (reference sequence). Trimming cost V 1 base and J 1 base, with 7 bases left between them. The CDR3 contains 14 residues. CDR3: CASSIVQGNTEAFF. CDR3 nucleotide sequence: TGTGCCAGTAGTATAGTCCAGGGGAACACTGAAGCTTTCTTT.

The table lists this clonotype with many counts. This chain connects TRBV6-6 to TRBJ1-2; D gene ambiguous. The CDR3 length is 15 residues. Germline CDR1 and CDR2: MNHNY and SVGAGI (reference sequence). Between the trimmed V and J ends, which lost 3 bases and 0 bases, there was a span of 11 bases. CDR3 coding DNA: TGTGCCAGCAGTTATTCTGGTGCGGCTAACTATGGCTACACCTTC. It translates to CASSYSGAANYGYTF.

This clonotype was picked up many times. The chain is built from TRBV24-1 and TRBJ2-7; no definite D call. The V gene lost 4 bases and the J gene lost 1 base, with 7 bases spanning the gap. From germline, CDR1 is KGHDR and CDR2 SFDVKD. The CDR3 is made up of 13 amino acids. CDR3 in amino acids: CATSDHGSYEQYF. CDR3 sequence (DNA): TGTGCCACCAGTGACCATGGATCCTACGAGCAGTACTTC.

This clonotype was counted at least ten times. The V gene is TRBV7-2, the J gene TRBJ2-7; a weak D match, TRBD2 (5 bases). The V gene lost 4 bases and the J gene lost 3 bases, with 16 bases spanning the gap. Germline V gene data show CDR1 as SGHTA and CDR2 as FQGNSA. The CDR3 sequence is 15 residues long. Here the CDR3 reads CASSSTLGSLYEQYF. The CDR3, as DNA: TGTGCCAGCAGCTCTACACTAGGGTCCCTCTACGAGCAGTACTTC.

Regarding this clonotype: One junction end disagrees with the germline gene, perhaps due to a read error. The chain joins TRBV7-9 to TRBJ1-6, with TRBD1 matching over 9 bases. This CDR3 contains 15 residues. Germline V gives CDR1 SEHNR, CDR2 FQNEAQ (reference sequence). The CDR3 protein is CASSQTGTGTSPLHF. In nucleotides, the CDR3 is TGCGCCAGCAGCCAAACCGGGACAGGGACTTCACCCCTCCACTTT.

This clonotype was seen at least ten times. The chain has TRBV2 and TRBJ2-2; D may be TRBD1 (5 bases). There are 13 residues in the CDR3. The V gene lost 11 bases and the J gene lost 7 bases, with 17 bases spanning the gap. CDR1 SNHLY and CDR2 FYNNEI come from the germline V gene. CDR3 bases: TGTGCCGCCAGGGCAGAACTCAGCGGGGAGCTGTTTTTT. Its translation: CAARAELSGELFF.

The gene calls are TRBV7-2 and TRBJ2-1; 9 bases line up with TRBD1. Germline CDR1 is SGHTA and CDR2 is FQGNSA. The CDR3 runs 13 residues. V trimming: 9 bases; J trimming: 6 bases; junction bases outside the gene matches: 6. The DNA of the CDR3 is TGTGCCAGGCCGGGACAGGGTAGCAATGAGCAGTTCTTC. It codes for CARPGQGSNEQFF.